These 5 T cell receptor beta chains share one sample of origin, sequenced in a study of cytomegalovirus exposure and HLA in healthy donors. The study ran its PCR with 60 Vbeta and 13 Jbeta primers. Repertoires were generated with immunoSEQ multiplex PCR, while TCRdb's copy carries only in-frame clones and drops some. The data show fewer than 200,000 clones, roughly 80% seen once. Material for sequencing was PBMCs. These TCRs come from a woman between 18 and 29 years old in good health and CMV-seronegative.

The chain joins TRBV28 to TRBJ1-6; possible D gene TRBD1, 6 bases. The germline gives CDR1 MDHEN, CDR2 SYDVKM. Trimming took off 6 bases at V and 12 bases at J, with 18 bases between the two ends. CDR3 length equals 14 residues. The CDR3 nucleotides are TGTGCCAGCAGCTTCAGGGGATATTCGGGACCCCTCCACTTT. This sequence encodes CASSFRGYSGPLHF.

J is TRBJ2-5 and V is TRBV4-1; D not certain. The length of the CDR3 is 13 residues. CDR1 and CDR2 from the germline V gene are MGHRA and YSYEKL. The V and J ends lost 4 bases and 4 bases respectively, with 10 bases between them. The CDR3 region is CASSLITSETQYF. The CDR3 region has the DNA TGCGCCAGCAGCCTGATTACTTCAGAGACCCAGTACTTC.

As regards this clone: The sample has other DNA sequences that encode this CDR3 too. The rearrangement joins TRBV5-1 to TRBJ2-7, with TRBD1 identical over 7 bases. The CDR3 extends over 14 amino acids. Per the germline V gene, CDR1 is SGHRS and CDR2 is YFSETQ. Trimming at V came to 2 bases and at J to 5 bases, leaving 7 bases not matched to a gene. CDR3 coding DNA: TGCGCCAGCAGCTTAGGTGACAGGGTCCACGAGCAGTACTTC. Translated: CASSLGDRVHEQYF.

The chain is built from TRBV4-2 and TRBJ2-7; D possibly corresponds to TRBD2 (5 bases). Germline-derived CDR1 and CDR2 are LGHNA and YNFKEQ. The CDR3 has 15 amino acids. Trimming cost V 0 bases and J 1 base, with 10 bases left between them. The CDR3 bases are TGTGCCAGCAGCCAAGATAGGCGGGCTTCCTACGAGCAGTACTTC. Protein product: CASSQDRRASYEQYF.

The chain couples TRBV6-1 to TRBJ2-7; 7 bases align to TRBD2. The CDR3 spans 15 residues. Germline CDR1 reads MNHNS; CDR2 reads SASEGT. J lost 4 bases, V lost 4 bases, and 10 bases had no gene match. This CDR3 is CASSAEEGGPYEQYF. In nucleotides, the CDR3 is TGTGCCAGCAGTGCCGAGGAGGGAGGGCCTTACGAGCAGTACTTC.